Each of the 2 T cell receptor beta chains below was sequenced from the same sample in a study of blood T cell repertoires in COVID-19. Profiling relied on immunoSEQ multiplex PCR, and the TCRdb table lists in-frame clones only, not all of them. The sample shows approximately 390,000 clones, 88% of them seen only once. Sequencing was done on a sample of PBMCs or T cells enriched from blood (not recorded which). These receptors all stem from a woman between 40 and 50 years old with acute COVID-19.

V is TRBV5-1 and J is TRBJ2-1; 9 bases fit TRBD2. V shed 2 bases and J 3 bases; nucleotides not matched to a gene: 6. Germline V gene lookup returns CDR1 SGHRS and CDR2 YFSETQ. This CDR3 is built from 16 residues. The CDR3 is CASSFVAGVSYNEQFF. CDR3 sequence (DNA): TGCGCCAGCAGCTTTGTAGCGGGGGTTAGCTACAATGAGCAGTTCTTC. Full variable domain (remainder filled in from reference TRBV5-1 and TRBJ2-1): KAGVTQTPRYLIKTRGQQVTLSCSPISGHRSVSWYQQTPGQGLQFLFEYFSETQRNKGNFPGRFSGRQFSNSRSEMNVSTLELGDSALYLCASSFVAGVSYNEQFFGPGTRLTVL.

This rearrangement joins TRBV30 to TRBJ1-2, with 7 bases lining up with TRBD1. Germline V CDR1 and CDR2: GTSNPN, SVGIG (reference sequence). CDR3 length: 14 amino acids. V shed 1 base, J shed 3 bases, and the junction held 5 bases outside the gene matches. The CDR3 DNA sequence: TGTGCCTGGAGTGCGAGGACAGGAGACTATGGCTACACCTTC. Amino acids: CAWSARTGDYGYTF.